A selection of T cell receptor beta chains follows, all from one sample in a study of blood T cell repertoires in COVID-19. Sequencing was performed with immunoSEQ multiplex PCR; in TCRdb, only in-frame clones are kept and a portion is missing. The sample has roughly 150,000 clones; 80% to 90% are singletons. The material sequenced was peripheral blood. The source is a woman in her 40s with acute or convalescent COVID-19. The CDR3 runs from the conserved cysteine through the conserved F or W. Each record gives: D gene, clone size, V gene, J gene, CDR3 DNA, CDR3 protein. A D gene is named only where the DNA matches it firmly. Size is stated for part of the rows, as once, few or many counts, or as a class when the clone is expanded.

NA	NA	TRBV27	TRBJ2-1	TGTGCCAGCAGAGGGACACAATCCTACAATGAGCAGTTCTTC	CASRGTQSYNEQFF
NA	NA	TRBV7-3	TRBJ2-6	TGTGCCAGCAGCTTAACCGGCTCTGGGGCCAACGTCCTGACTTTC	CASSLTGSGANVLTF
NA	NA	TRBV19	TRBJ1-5	TGTGCCAGTAGCCCGACAGGCTATGGGATAGCCCAGCATTTT	CASSPTGYGIAQHF
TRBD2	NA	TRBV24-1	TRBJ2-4	TGTGCCACCAGTGATGGCCCCCAAGCGGGGGTAAACATTCAGTACTTC	CATSDGPQAGVNIQYF
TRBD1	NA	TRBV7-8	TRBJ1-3	TGTGCCAGCAGCTTAACAGGGGAAGGAAACACCATATATTTT	CASSLTGEGNTIYF
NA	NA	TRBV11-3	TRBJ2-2	TGTGCCAGCAGCTTACAGGGGAGAAACACCGGGGAGCTGTTTTTT	CASSLQGRNTGELFF
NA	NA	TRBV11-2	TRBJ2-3	TGTGCCAGCAGTCGAGAGCTCAGGGGTACAGATACGCAGTATTTT	CASSRELRGTDTQYF
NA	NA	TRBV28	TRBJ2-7	TGTGCCAGCAGTTTAAATATCCTCGAGCAGTACTTC	CASSLNILEQYF
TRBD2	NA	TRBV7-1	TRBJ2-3	TGTGCCAGCAGCTCTCGACCGGGACAGGCGATTTTCCTAGCGGGAGAGAGAGGGCCCGCTACGCAGTATTTT	CASSSRPGQAIFLAGERGPATQYF
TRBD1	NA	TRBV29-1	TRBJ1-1	TGCAGCGTTGAATCGGGTTTGACAGGGGGCACTGAAGCTTTCTTT	CSVESGLTGGTEAFF
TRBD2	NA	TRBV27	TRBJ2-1	TGTGCCAGCAGTTTAGCGGGGGGTTACAATGAGCAGTTCTTC	CASSLAGGYNEQFF
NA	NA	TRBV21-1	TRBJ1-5	TGTGCCAGCAGCAAATGTGGGCTACAGCCCCAGCATTTT	CASSKCGLQPQHF
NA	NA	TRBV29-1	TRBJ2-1	TGCAGCGCCGACCCCCCGGGGAATGAGCAGTTCTTC	CSADPPGNEQFF
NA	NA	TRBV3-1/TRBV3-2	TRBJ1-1	TGTGCCAGCAGCCTAGGACAGATGAACACTGAAGCTTTCTTT	CASSLGQMNTEAFF
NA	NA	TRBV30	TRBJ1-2	TGTGCCTGGAGTAGCGGGACTCCTGCCTTTCGTAACTATGGCTACACCTTC	CAWSSGTPAFRNYGYTF
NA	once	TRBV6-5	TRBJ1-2	TGTGCCAGCAGTTTTAGTGGCTACACCTTC	CASSFSGYTF
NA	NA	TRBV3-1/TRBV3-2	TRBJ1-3	TGTGCCAGCAGCCAAAGGGGTCAGGGTTACACCATATATTTT	CASSQRGQGYTIYF
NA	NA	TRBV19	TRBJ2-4	TGTGCCAGTAGTATAGTCGCGAGGACACTAGCCAAAAACATTCAGTACTTC	CASSIVARTLAKNIQYF
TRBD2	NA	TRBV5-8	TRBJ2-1	TGTGCCAGCAGCCTCGCGTGGGGGGGTTACAATGAGCAGTTCTTC	CASSLAWGGYNEQFF
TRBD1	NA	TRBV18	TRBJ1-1	TGTGCCAGCTCACCCAGGGACAGGGGAAACACTGAAGCTTTCTTT	CASSPRDRGNTEAFF
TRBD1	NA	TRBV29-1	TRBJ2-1	TGCAGCGTTGATTCTATCACAGGGGTCTACAATGAGCAGTTCTTC	CSVDSITGVYNEQFF
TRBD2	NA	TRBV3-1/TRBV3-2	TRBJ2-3	TGTGCCAGCAGCCAAGCGGGGGGTATCACAGATACGCAGTATTTT	CASSQAGGITDTQYF
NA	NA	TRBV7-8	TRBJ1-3	TGTGCCAGCAGCCTACAGGCCTCTGGAAACACCATATATTTT	CASSLQASGNTIYF
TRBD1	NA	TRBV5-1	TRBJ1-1	TGCGCCAGCAGCACAAATACAGGGGGACTTGGTGAAGCTTTCTTT	CASSTNTGGLGEAFF
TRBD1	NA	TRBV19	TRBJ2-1	TGTGCCAGTAGCGACAGGGTTCGCGGCAATGAGCAGTTCTTC	CASSDRVRGNEQFF
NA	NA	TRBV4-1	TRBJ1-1	TGCGCCAGCAGCCAAGTGGGAGAGAACACTGAAGCTTTCTTT	CASSQVGENTEAFF
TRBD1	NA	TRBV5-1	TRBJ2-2	TGCGCCAGCAGCTTGGCTCCTCACAGGGGCACCGGGGAGCTGTTTTTT	CASSLAPHRGTGELFF
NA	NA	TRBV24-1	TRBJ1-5	TGTGCCACCAGTGATTCGGGATTTCTTAGCAATCAGCCCCAGCATTTT	CATSDSGFLSNQPQHF
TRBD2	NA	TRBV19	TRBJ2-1	TGTGCCAGTAGTATTAGTTGGCGGGAGGGATCAATTGGGCAGTTCTTC	CASSISWREGSIGQFF
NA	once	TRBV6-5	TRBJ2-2	TGTGCCAGCAGTTACGAATCAACAGGAACCGGGGAGCTGTTTTTT	CASSYESTGTGELFF
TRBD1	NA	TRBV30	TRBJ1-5	TGTGCCTGGCAAGCCGCCGGGACAGGGGTGTATAGCAATCAGCCCCAGCATTTT	CAWQAAGTGVYSNQPQHF
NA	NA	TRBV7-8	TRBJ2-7	TGTGCCAGCAGCTTCCTCAGACAGGATAACGAGCAGTACTTC	CASSFLRQDNEQYF
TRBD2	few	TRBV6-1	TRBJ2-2	TGTGCCAGCAGTGAGGGACTAGCGGGAGGGTACGGGGAGCTGTTTTTT	CASSEGLAGGYGELFF
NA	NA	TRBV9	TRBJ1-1	TGTGCCAGCAGCGTAGGGCTCGACACTGAAGCTTTCTTT	CASSVGLDTEAFF
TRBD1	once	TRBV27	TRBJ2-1	TGTGCCAGCAGTTTCGGACAGGGAGGATATGAGCAGTTCTTC	CASSFGQGGYEQFF
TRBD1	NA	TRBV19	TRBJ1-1	TGTGCCAGCAGACCCACGGGACAGATGAACACTGAAGCTTTCTTT	CASRPTGQMNTEAFF
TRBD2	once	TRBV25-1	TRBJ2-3	TGTGCTTGTGCCGGGACTAGCGGGAGTCAAGATACGCAGTATTTT	CACAGTSGSQDTQYF
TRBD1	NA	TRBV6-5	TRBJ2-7	TGTGCCATCAAGAGACCCGGGACAGGGCGCTACGAGCAGTACTTC	CAIKRPGTGRYEQYF
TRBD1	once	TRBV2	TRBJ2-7	TGTGCCAGCAGTGAGAGAGACAGGGGAAGGAACGAGCAGTACTTC	CASSERDRGRNEQYF
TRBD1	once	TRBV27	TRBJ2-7	TGTGCCAGCAGTTTATATCAGGGGGCATACGAGCAGTACTTC	CASSLYQGAYEQYF
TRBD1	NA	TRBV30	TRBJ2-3	TGTGCCTGGAGTAAGGGACAGGCCTGGCGGGCAGATACGCAGTATTTT	CAWSKGQAWRADTQYF
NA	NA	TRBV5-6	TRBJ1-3	TGTGCCAGCAGCTTATACGGGGGGACCTCTGGAAACACCATATATTTT	CASSLYGGTSGNTIYF
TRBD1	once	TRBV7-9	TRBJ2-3	TGTGCCAGCAGCCCCCGGGACAGGGGGCTTACAGATACGCAGTATTTT	CASSPRDRGLTDTQYF
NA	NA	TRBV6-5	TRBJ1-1	TGTGCCAGCAGTTACTCGCGGACAGCGAACACTGAAGCTTTCTTT	CASSYSRTANTEAFF
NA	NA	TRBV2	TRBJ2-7	TGTGCCAGCAGGATCACTTCGTCCTACGAGCAGTACTTC	CASRITSSYEQYF
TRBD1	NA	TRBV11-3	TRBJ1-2	TGTGCCAGCAGCAAGGACAGGGGGCTGAACTATGGCTACACCTTC	CASSKDRGLNYGYTF